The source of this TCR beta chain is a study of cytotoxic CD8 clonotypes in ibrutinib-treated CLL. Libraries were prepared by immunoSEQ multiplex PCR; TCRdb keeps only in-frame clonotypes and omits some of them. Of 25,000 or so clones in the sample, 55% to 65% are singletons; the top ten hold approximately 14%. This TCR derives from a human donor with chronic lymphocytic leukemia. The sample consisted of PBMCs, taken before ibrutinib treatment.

The CDR3 is CASSFRGTRPQETQYF. CDR3 in DNA: TGCGCCAGCAGCTTTCGAGGAACTAGACCTCAAGAGACCCAGTACTTC. The chain combines TRBV5-1 with TRBJ2-5, with D perhaps matching TRBD2 (5 bases). Trimming stripped 2 bases from V and 2 bases from J, with 16 bases between. This CDR3 is 16 amino acids long. Germline V gene data show CDR1 as SGHRS and CDR2 as YFSETQ.